This record covers a single T cell receptor (beta chain). The antigen is undetermined. The sample holds other DNA sequences that translate to the same CDR3. Germline V CDR1 and CDR2: SGDLS, YYNGEE. The CDR3 consists of 16 residues. The V end was cut by 0 bases, the J end by 1 base, with 11 bases between. The record originates from a study of shared clonotypes between healthy human individuals. The data were produced by immunoSEQ multiplex PCR, yet TCRdb's version contains in-frame clones alone and is incomplete. The data show roughly 2,300,000 clones, roughly 92% seen once. Whole-study findings and limits: In contrast to clonotypes shared by all four donors, non-shared clonotypes had lower generation probabilities.

This receptor was taken from a man younger than 30 in good health. Some clones in this sample may be carry-over from other donors' samples. Sequencing used naive CD4+ T cells from PBMCs. As to subset: CD45RA+ positively selected. The V and J genes are TRBV9 and TRBJ2-1; perhaps TRBD2 as D (5 bases). CDR3 in amino acids: CASSVGTGGSYNEQFF. The CDR3 bases are TGTGCCAGCAGCGTAGGGACTGGCGGGTCCTACAATGAGCAGTTCTTC. Full variable domain (rest looked up from reference TRBV9 and TRBJ2-1): DSGVTQTPKHLITATGQRVTLRCSPRSGDLSVYWYQQSLDQGLQFLIQYYNGEERAKGNILERFSAQQFPDLHSELNLSSLELGDSALYFCASSVGTGGSYNEQFFGPGTRLTVL.